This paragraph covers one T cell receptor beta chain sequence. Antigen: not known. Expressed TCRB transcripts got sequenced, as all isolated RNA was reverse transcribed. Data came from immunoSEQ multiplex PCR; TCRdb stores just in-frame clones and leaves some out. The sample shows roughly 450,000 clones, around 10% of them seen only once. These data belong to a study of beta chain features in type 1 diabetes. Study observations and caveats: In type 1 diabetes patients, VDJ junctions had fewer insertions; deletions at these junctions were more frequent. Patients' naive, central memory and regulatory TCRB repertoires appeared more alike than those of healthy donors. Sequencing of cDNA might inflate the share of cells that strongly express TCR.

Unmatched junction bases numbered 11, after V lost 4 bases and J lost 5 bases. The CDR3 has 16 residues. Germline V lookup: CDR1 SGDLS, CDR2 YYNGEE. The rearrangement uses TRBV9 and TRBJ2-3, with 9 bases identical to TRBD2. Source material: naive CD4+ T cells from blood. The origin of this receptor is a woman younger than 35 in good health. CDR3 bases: TGTGCCAGCAGCCCCTTGGTAGCGGGAGCCCGAGATACGCAGTATTTT. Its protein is CASSPLVAGARDTQYF. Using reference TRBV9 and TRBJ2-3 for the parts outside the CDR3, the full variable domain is DSGVTQTPKHLITATGQRVTLRCSPRSGDLSVYWYQQSLDQGLQFLIQYYNGEERAKGNILERFSAQQFPDLHSELNLSSLELGDSALYFCASSPLVAGARDTQYFGPGTRLTVL.